This TCR beta chain was recovered during a study of regulatory T cells in long-lasting Graves disease. The study, taken as a whole, reports: There were preferences for TRBV28, TRBJ1-2 and TRBJ2-5 in persistent disease.

The CDR3 runs 18 residues. V lost 6 bases to trimming and J lost 0 bases, with 21 bases between them. The V gene's germline CDR1 is SGHTA and CDR2 FQGNSA. The sample's time point: persistent/refractory GD, antithyroid drugs over 5 years with positive TRAb. RNA extracted from PBMCs served as the sequencing template. For this clonotype: Its cognate antigen is unknown.

CDR3-region Arm-PCR and iRepertoire HTBI primers produced the TCR beta libraries. TCRdb reanalysed the multiplex PCR reads using MiXCR and keeps one entry per CDR3 protein. The sample includes around 460,000 distinct CDR3 sequences, under 25% of them seen just once. This clonotype was sampled from a female donor with Graves disease. The sequenced sample was peripheral blood mononuclear cells (PBMCs), obtained when the disease was refractory, from a patient treated with antithyroid drugs. The genes are TRBV7-2 and TRBJ1-3, with D perhaps TRBD1 (6 bases). CDR3 in amino acids: CASRRSATGGSSGNTIYF. For the CDR3, the DNA is TGTGCCAGCAGGCGAAGCGCGACAGGCGGAAGCTCTGGAAACACCATATATTTT.